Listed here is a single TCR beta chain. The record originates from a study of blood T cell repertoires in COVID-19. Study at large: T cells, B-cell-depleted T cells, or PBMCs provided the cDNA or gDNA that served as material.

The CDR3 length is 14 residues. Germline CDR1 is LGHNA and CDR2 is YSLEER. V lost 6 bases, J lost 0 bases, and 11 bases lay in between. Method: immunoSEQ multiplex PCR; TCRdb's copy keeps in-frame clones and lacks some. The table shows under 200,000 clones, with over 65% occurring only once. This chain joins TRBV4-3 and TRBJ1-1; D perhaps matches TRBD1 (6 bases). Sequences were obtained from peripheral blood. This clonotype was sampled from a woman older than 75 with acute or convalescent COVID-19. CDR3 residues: CASRDRRMNTEAFF. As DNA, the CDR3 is TGCGCCAGCAGGGACAGAAGAATGAACACTGAAGCTTTCTTT.